These T cell receptor beta chains were read from a single sample in a study of shared clonotypes between healthy human individuals. Method: immunoSEQ multiplex PCR; TCRdb's copy keeps in-frame clones and lacks some. Of around 1,000,000 clones detected, about 72% appear once; the ten largest clones hold 0.89%. The sequenced sample was memory CD4+ T cells from PBMCs. The source of these receptors is a man aged 18 to 30 in good health. Some clones in this sample may be carry-over from other donors' samples. Each CDR3 is given with its conserved first and last residue. Each record gives: D gene, V gene, clone size, J gene, CDR3 protein, CDR3 DNA. D genes are given only for firm matches. Clone size is not always given. Where it is, it says once, few, many or a class for expanded clones.

NA	TRBV5-1	once	TRBJ2-7	CASSPRTASYEQYF	TGCGCCAGCAGCCCGCGGACGGCCTCCTACGAGCAGTACTTC
NA	TRBV28	NA	TRBJ1-4	CASVEGGGAKLFF	TGTGCCAGCGTCGAGGGGGGCGGCGCAAAACTGTTTTTT
TRBD1	TRBV27	few	TRBJ2-7	CASSSPLGTGAYEQYF	TGTGCCAGCAGTTCCCCTCTAGGGACAGGGGCCTACGAGCAGTACTTC
NA	TRBV19	few	TRBJ2-5	CASSEEETQYF	TGTGCCAGTAGTGAGGAAGAGACCCAGTACTTC
NA	TRBV30	NA	TRBJ1-3	CAWSIGASGNTIYF	TGTGCCTGGAGTATTGGAGCCTCTGGAAACACCATATATTTT
NA	TRBV11-2	NA	TRBJ1-1	CASSLIEGAEAFF	TGTGCCAGCAGCTTGATCGAAGGGGCCGAAGCTTTCTTT
TRBD2	TRBV6-1	NA	TRBJ2-1	CASSEARLAGEVNEQFF	TGTGCCAGCAGTGAAGCGAGGCTAGCGGGAGAGGTGAATGAGCAGTTCTTC
NA	TRBV6-1	NA	TRBJ1-2	CASSGTALGGGNGYTF	TGTGCCAGCAGTGGAACCGCCTTGGGGGGCGGGAATGGCTACACCTTC
TRBD2	TRBV10-2	NA	TRBJ2-5	CASSENAPGGREETQYF	TGCGCCAGCAGTGAGAACGCCCCGGGGGGGCGTGAAGAGACCCAGTACTTC
TRBD1	TRBV4-1	NA	TRBJ2-2	CASSQPGRTGSNGELFF	TGCGCCAGCAGCCAACCCGGACGGACAGGGAGTAACGGGGAGCTGTTTTTT
TRBD2	TRBV4-1	once	TRBJ2-1	CASSQSILAGGDEQFF	TGCGCCAGCAGCCAATCTATACTAGCGGGAGGAGATGAGCAGTTCTTC
TRBD2	TRBV5-1	NA	TRBJ2-1	CASSPGTSGRASDEQFF	TGCGCCAGCAGCCCCGGGACTAGCGGGAGGGCCAGCGATGAGCAGTTCTTC
NA	TRBV6-5	NA	TRBJ1-1	CASSYHTEAFF	TGTGCCAGCAGTTACCACACTGAAGCTTTCTTT
TRBD2	TRBV6-5	NA	TRBJ2-5	CASSPLAGPETQYF	TGTGCCAGCAGTCCCTTAGCGGGCCCCGAGACCCAGTACTTC
TRBD2	TRBV5-1	NA	TRBJ2-1	CASRTTTISGRDNEQFF	TGCGCCAGCAGAACGACCACGATTAGCGGGAGGGACAATGAGCAGTTCTTC
TRBD1	TRBV2	NA	TRBJ1-5	CASSEARRGGANQPQHF	TGTGCCAGCAGTGAAGCAAGAAGAGGGGGCGCCAATCAGCCCCAGCATTTT
NA	TRBV21-1	NA	TRBJ1-2	CASSDRRRPTF	TGTGCCAGCAGTGATAGGAGGCGCCCCACCTTC
TRBD2	TRBV2	NA	TRBJ2-2	CASRILAGGPNTGELFF	TGTGCCAGCAGAATACTAGCGGGAGGGCCGAACACCGGGGAGCTGTTTTTT
NA	TRBV5-1	NA	TRBJ1-1	CASSLEGPNTEAFF	TGCGCCAGCAGCTTGGAAGGCCCGAACACTGAAGCTTTCTTT
NA	TRBV28	NA	TRBJ2-2	CASSFAGLTGELFF	TGTGCCAGCAGTTTCGCGGGATTAACCGGGGAGCTGTTTTTT
NA	TRBV9	NA	TRBJ2-5	CASSVFGSLEETQYF	TGTGCCAGCAGCGTCTTCGGGTCGCTAGAGGAGACCCAGTACTTC
NA	TRBV2	NA	TRBJ1-3	CASSLNQAIGNTIYF	TGTGCCAGCAGCTTAAACCAGGCGATTGGAAACACCATATATTTT
TRBD2	TRBV28	NA	TRBJ2-7	CASSLSAGGPYEQYF	TGTGCCAGCAGTTTATCGGCGGGAGGCCCCTACGAGCAGTACTTC
NA	TRBV7-2	NA	TRBJ1-1	CASSLQSENTEAFF	TGTGCCAGCAGCTTACAATCGGAGAACACTGAAGCTTTCTTT
NA	TRBV19	NA	TRBJ1-5	CASSRGTFGQPQHF	TGTGCCAGTAGTCGAGGCACTTTCGGGCAGCCCCAGCATTTT
NA	TRBV5-6	once	TRBJ1-3	CASRGVNSGNTIYF	TGTGCCAGCAGGGGGGTAAACTCTGGAAACACCATATATTTT
NA	TRBV19	NA	TRBJ1-2	CASSSNRVNYGYTF	TGTGCCAGTAGTAGTAACAGGGTGAACTATGGCTACACCTTC
NA	TRBV28	NA	TRBJ2-7	CASNSIARGRVYEQYF	TGTGCCAGCAATTCGATTGCCCGGGGCCGGGTCTACGAGCAGTACTTC
NA	TRBV28	NA	TRBJ1-2	CASSSPGTDVGGYTF	TGTGCCAGCAGTAGCCCGGGGACTGACGTAGGGGGCTACACCTTC
NA	TRBV6-6	once	TRBJ2-2	CASSYSRGTGELFF	TGTGCCAGCAGTTACTCGCGGGGCACCGGGGAGCTGTTTTTT
TRBD2	TRBV15	NA	TRBJ2-7	CATSRGVYRTSGRREQYF	TGTGCCACCAGCAGAGGGGTCTACCGGACTAGCGGGAGACGGGAGCAGTACTTC
TRBD1	TRBV28	NA	TRBJ2-7	CASSPWDRGYEQYF	TGTGCCAGCAGTCCGTGGGACAGGGGTTACGAGCAGTACTTC
NA	TRBV6-5	NA	TRBJ2-2	CASRIPHTGELFF	TGTGCCAGCAGAATCCCTCACACCGGGGAGCTGTTTTTT